The present entry profiles one TCR beta chain with its context. What it binds is unknown. A multiplex PCR was run with 60 Vbeta primers and 13 Jbeta primers. Repertoires were generated with immunoSEQ multiplex PCR, while TCRdb's copy carries only in-frame clones and drops some. The sample gives around 150,000 clones, more than 70% of which show up once; approximately 2% is in the top ten. Germline CDR1 SGHTA, CDR2 FQGTGA. J was trimmed by 6 bases and V by 0 bases; bases with no gene match: 10. This CDR3 has 17 residues. The sample comes from a study of cytomegalovirus exposure and HLA in healthy donors. Study observations and caveats: Most of the TCR beta V segments (in an earlier analysis) were productive either about 87% or about 30% of the time. TCR sequences were mostly rare, though some public TCRs occurred in many donors. Specific recognition of CMV antigens was confirmed in vitro for a few chains (all CMV-associated).

Sequencing was done on a sample of PBMCs. V gene TRBV7-3 combines with J gene TRBJ2-1; 8 nucleotides agree with TRBD2. The source of this sequence is a young man in good health and CMV-seronegative. DNA of the CDR3: TGTGCCAGCAGCTTAACTCCGGGACTAGTCGAGTCCAATGAGCAGTTCTTC. This codes for CASSLTPGLVESNEQFF.